The next 25 T cell receptor beta chains were all read from a single sample in a study of blood T cell repertoires in COVID-19. Only in-frame clones appear in the TCRdb table, and some are missing; sequencing was by immunoSEQ multiplex PCR. Of under 300,000 clones in the sample, 75% to 90% were seen once. The sample consisted of peripheral blood. The receptors come from a woman between 35 and 50 years old with acute or convalescent COVID-19.

This clone was observed once. V and J are TRBV27 and TRBJ1-6, with no clear D. Trimming removed 4 bases at V and 0 bases at J, with 10 bases between. The germline V gene encodes CDR1 MNHEY and CDR2 SMNVEV (reference sequence). This CDR3 comprises 16 residues. CDR3 DNA: TGTGCCAGCAGTTACGGAGGGAGCTCCTATAATTCACCCCTCCACTTT. Its translation is CASSYGGSSYNSPLHF.

In this sample, this clone turned up once. The genes are TRBV9 and TRBJ1-4; 7 bases are a match to TRBD1. Germline V gene data show CDR1 as SGDLS and CDR2 as YYNGEE. V trimming: 10 bases; J trimming: 10 bases; junction bases outside the gene matches: 7. This CDR3 has 11 amino acids. CDR3 amino acids: CASRGRGKLFF. In nucleotides, the CDR3 is TGTGCCTCGAGGGGGCGGGGAAAACTGTTTTTT.

The chain is built from TRBV7-2 and TRBJ1-5, with 8 bases identical to TRBD1. There are 16 residues in the CDR3. V trimming: 4 bases; J trimming: 2 bases; junction bases outside the gene matches: 7. Looked up from germline, CDR1 is SGHTA and CDR2 is FQGNSA. The CDR3 sequence is CASSSQGASGNQPQHF. CDR3 coding DNA: TGTGCCAGCAGCTCTCAGGGGGCCTCGGGCAATCAGCCCCAGCATTTT.

This clone is a singleton in its sample. Relative to the germline gene, one junction end is altered; a read error may explain this. This chain links TRBV6-6 with TRBJ2-3, with 7 positions matching TRBD2. Per the germline V gene, CDR1 is MNHNY and CDR2 is SVGAGI (reference sequence). The CDR3 is 12 residues long. The DNA for the CDR3 is TGTGCCAGCAGCCGTACTAGCGCCGCCGGGGATTTT. Translation: CASSRTSAAGDF.

This clone has only one observation. CDR3 protein: CASSLGLAGVTTGELFF. The CDR3 region has the DNA TGTGCCAGCAGCCTAGGACTAGCGGGGGTAACCACCGGGGAGCTGTTTTTT. The chain has TRBV5-6 and TRBJ2-2; 13 bases fit TRBD2. CDR3 length: 17 residues. Germline V lookup: CDR1 SGHDT, CDR2 YYEEEE. The V gene end was trimmed by 4 bases and the J gene end by 4 bases; junction bases not matched to a gene: 7.

About this clone: Other DNA sequences in the sample encode the same CDR3. The chain links TRBV7-6 to TRBJ2-2; a weak D match, TRBD1 (5 bases). Trimming removed 5 bases at V and 3 bases at J, with 13 bases between. The CDR3 is made up of 15 amino acids. Germline-derived CDR1 and CDR2 are SGHVS and FNYEAQ. CDR3 in amino acids: CASSRRDRDTGELFF. In DNA, the CDR3 is TGTGCCAGCAGCCGCCGAGACAGAGACACCGGGGAGCTGTTTTTT.

V usage is TRBV20-1 and J usage is TRBJ1-1; possible D gene TRBD1, 5 bases. Trimming shortened V by 3 bases and J by 3 bases, and 14 bases separated the two germline ends. CDR1 and CDR2 (germline): DFQATT, SNEGSKA (reference sequence). The CDR3 is made up of 14 amino acids. The CDR3 is CSASHRNRDTEAFF. In nucleotides, the CDR3 is TGCAGTGCTAGTCACAGGAATCGGGACACTGAAGCTTTCTTT.

The rearrangement links TRBV7-2 to TRBJ1-4; 10 bases line up with TRBD1. J lost 2 bases, V lost 6 bases, and 6 bases had no gene match. From germline, CDR1 is SGHTA and CDR2 FQGNSA. The CDR3 is made up of 16 amino acids. The CDR3 sequence is CASRTGTGVTNEKLFF. Written as DNA, the CDR3 is TGTGCCAGCAGGACCGGGACAGGGGTGACTAATGAAAAACTGTTTTTT. The complete variable domain, with remaining parts taken from reference TRBV7-2 and TRBJ1-4, reads GAGVSQSPSNKVTEKGKDVELRCDPISGHTALYWYRQSLGQGLEFLIYFQGNSAPDKSGLPSDRFSAERTGGSVSTLTIQRTQQEDSAVYLCASRTGTGVTNEKLFFGSGTQLSVL.

The chain uses TRBV4-1 and TRBJ1-6; D is perhaps TRBD1 (5 bases). Between the trimmed V and J ends, which lost 3 bases and 16 bases, there was a span of 16 bases. The CDR3 has 13 amino acids. Germline CDR1 and CDR2: MGHRA and YSYEKL. The CDR3 loop reads CASSQNDRTTLHF. CDR3 DNA: TGCGCCAGCAGCCAGAATGACAGAACTACTCTCCACTTT.

V is TRBV11-2 and J is TRBJ2-5; D remains unclear. The V end was cut by 4 bases, the J end by 1 base, with 13 bases between. The germline gives CDR1 SGHAT, CDR2 FQNNGV. The CDR3 spans 15 residues. The CDR3 nucleotides are TGTGCCAGCAGCTACCGGTACTACCCCCAAGAGACCCAGTACTTC. Amino acids: CASSYRYYPQETQYF.

The J gene is TRBJ1-2, the V gene TRBV12-5; no clear D gene. V was cut by 9 bases and J by 2 bases, with 7 bases left in between. The germline gives CDR1 LGHNT, CDR2 FRNRAP. The CDR3 is 11 amino acids. This chain's CDR3 is CASQRNYGYTF. In nucleotides, the CDR3 is TGTGCTAGCCAGAGGAACTATGGCTACACCTTC.

The rearrangement links TRBV5-5 to TRBJ2-1, with TRBD2 matching over 11 bases. The CDR3 totals 19 residues. J was trimmed by 4 bases and V by 1 base; bases with no gene match: 13. CDR1 SGHKS and CDR2 YYEKEE come from the germline V gene (reference sequence). CDR3 protein: CASSLSGPRASGGYNEQFF. The CDR3 region has the DNA TGTGCCAGCAGCTTGTCGGGTCCCAGGGCTAGCGGGGGGTACAATGAGCAGTTCTTC.

CDR3 sequence: CASSQTRQPQHF. In DNA form, the CDR3 reads TGTGCCAGCAGCCAAACTAGACAACCCCAGCATTTT. This chain joins TRBV12-3 or TRBV12-4 and TRBJ1-5; unclear D gene. V was clipped by 6 bases and J by 10 bases, with 13 bases between them. There are 12 residues in the CDR3.

This chain links TRBV27 with TRBJ1-2; the D gene is possibly TRBD1 (6 bases). The V gene lost 7 bases and the J gene lost 2 bases, with 11 bases spanning the gap. The CDR3 is made up of 13 amino acids. Germline lookup yields CDR1 MNHEY and CDR2 SMNVEV (reference sequence). The CDR3 protein is CASTHDRNYGYTF. The CDR3 DNA reads TGTGCCAGCACACATGACAGGAACTATGGCTACACCTTC.

The chain recombines TRBV7-9 with TRBJ2-5; no definite D call. Trimming removed 4 bases at V and 2 bases at J, with 2 bases between. CDR1 SEHNR and CDR2 FQNEAQ come from the germline V gene (reference sequence). The CDR3 runs 11 residues. CDR3 in DNA: TGTGCCAGCAGCTCTCAAGAGACCCAGTACTTC. It codes for CASSSQETQYF.

The rearrangement uses TRBV27 and TRBJ2-7; maybe TRBD1 (6 bases). The V gene's germline CDR1 is MNHEY and CDR2 SMNVEV (reference sequence). The CDR3 sequence is 13 residues long. V dropped 5 bases and J dropped 4 bases, with 12 bases sitting between them. CDR3 residues: CASSRGRGYEQYV. DNA for the CDR3: TGTGCCAGCAGTAGGGGCAGGGGTTACGAGCAGTACGTC.

J is TRBJ1-6 and V is TRBV6-5, with 7 nucleotides matching TRBD1. The V and J ends lost 6 bases and 7 bases, in that order; junction bases with no gene match: 9. The CDR3 spans 15 residues. Germline CDR1 and CDR2: MNHEY and SVGAGI. The CDR3 sequence is CASSQGEAVNSPLHF. The CDR3, as DNA: TGTGCCAGCAGCCAGGGGGAGGCGGTCAATTCACCCCTCCACTTT.

This clone was seen once. This rearrangement joins TRBV11-2 to TRBJ2-2; D not resolved. The length of the CDR3 is 15 residues. The germline V gene has CDR1 SGHAT and CDR2 FQNNGV. V shed 1 base and J shed 1 base, with 7 bases lying between them. The CDR3 region has the DNA TGTGCCAGCAGCTTAGCACTAAAGAACACCGGGGAGCTGTTTTTT. Encoded protein: CASSLALKNTGELFF.

J is TRBJ2-1 and V is TRBV4-1, with TRBD2 matching 7 bases. Germline CDR1 is MGHRA and CDR2 is YSYEKL. CDR3 length: 15 amino acids. V lost 4 bases, J lost 3 bases, and 6 bases stayed unmatched. The CDR3 coding sequence is TGCGCCAGCAGCCGAAACGCGGGGGACTACAATGAGCAGTTCTTC. This sequence encodes CASSRNAGDYNEQFF.

The chain has TRBV7-3 and TRBJ1-1, with 8 positions matching TRBD1. This CDR3 is built from 14 residues. CDR1 SGHTA and CDR2 FQGTGA come from the germline V gene. The J segment lost 6 bases and the V segment lost 5 bases, leaving 8 bases of the junction unmatched. CDR3 nucleotide sequence: TGTGCCAGCAGCGCCCGCACAGGGGGTGCTGAAGCTTTCTTT. Its protein is CASSARTGGAEAFF.

The J gene is TRBJ1-2, the V gene TRBV19; D remains unclear. Germline CDR1 and CDR2: LNHDA and SQIVND (reference sequence). This CDR3 is 15 amino acids long. Trimming pared 5 bases from V and 3 bases from J, leaving 16 bases between. CDR3 residues: CASSPRPGVDYGYTF. CDR3 bases: TGTGCCAGTAGTCCGAGACCGGGTGTGGACTATGGCTACACCTTC.

This clone is a singleton in its sample. The chain joins TRBV7-9 to TRBJ1-1; D unclear. This CDR3 spans 13 amino acids. V lost 1 base to trimming and J lost 9 bases, with 12 bases between them. CDR1 SEHNR and CDR2 FQNEAQ come from the germline V gene (reference sequence). The CDR3 spells CASSLGAEGKAFF. For the CDR3, the DNA is TGTGCCAGCAGCTTAGGTGCGGAGGGAAAAGCTTTCTTT.

The V call is TRBV7-3, the J call TRBJ1-2; 7 positions agree with TRBD1. CDR1 and CDR2 (germline): SGHTA, FQGTGA. The CDR3 contains 15 residues. Germline trimming cut 6 bases from V and 3 bases from J; bases unmatched to any gene: 10. The CDR3 loop reads CASSPAAGGHYGYTF. DNA of the CDR3: TGTGCCAGCAGTCCCGCGGCAGGGGGGCACTATGGCTACACCTTC.

The chain couples TRBV19 to TRBJ2-2, with D possibly TRBD2 on 6 matching bases. The CDR3 consists of 13 residues. V was clipped by 8 bases and J by 9 bases, with 16 bases between them. Germline V gene data show CDR1 as LNHDA and CDR2 as SQIVND (reference sequence). CDR3 nucleotide sequence: TGTGCCAGTTTTGGAAGGGGAGGCCGGGAGCTGTTTTTT. Translated: CASFGRGGRELFF.

This chain links TRBV9 with TRBJ2-3; TRBD2 matches 10 bases. Germline assignment: CDR1 SGDLS and CDR2 YYNGEE. This CDR3 comprises 16 residues. The junction had 3 bases not matched to a gene; V was cut back by 2 bases and J by 0 bases. DNA for the CDR3: TGTGCCAGCAGCGTTAGCGGGGGGACTAGCACAGATACGCAGTATTTT. This translates into CASSVSGGTSTDTQYF.